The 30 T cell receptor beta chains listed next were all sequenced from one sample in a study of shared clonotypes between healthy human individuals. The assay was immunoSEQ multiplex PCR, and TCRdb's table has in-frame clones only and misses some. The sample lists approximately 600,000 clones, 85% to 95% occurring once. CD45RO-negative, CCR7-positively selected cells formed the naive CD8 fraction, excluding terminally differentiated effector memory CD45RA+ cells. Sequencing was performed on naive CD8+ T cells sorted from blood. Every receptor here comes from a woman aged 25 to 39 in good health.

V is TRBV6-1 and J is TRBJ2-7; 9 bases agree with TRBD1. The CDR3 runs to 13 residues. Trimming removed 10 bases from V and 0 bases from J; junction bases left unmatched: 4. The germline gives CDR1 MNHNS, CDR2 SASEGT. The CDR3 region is CATWTGVSYEQYF. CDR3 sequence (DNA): TGTGCCACCTGGACAGGGGTCTCCTACGAGCAGTACTTC.

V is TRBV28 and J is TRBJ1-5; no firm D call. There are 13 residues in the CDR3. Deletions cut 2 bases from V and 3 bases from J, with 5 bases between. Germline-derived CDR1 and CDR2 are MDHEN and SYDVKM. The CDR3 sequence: CASSLMVNQPQHF. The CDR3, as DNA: TGTGCCAGCAGTTTAATGGTCAATCAGCCCCAGCATTTT.

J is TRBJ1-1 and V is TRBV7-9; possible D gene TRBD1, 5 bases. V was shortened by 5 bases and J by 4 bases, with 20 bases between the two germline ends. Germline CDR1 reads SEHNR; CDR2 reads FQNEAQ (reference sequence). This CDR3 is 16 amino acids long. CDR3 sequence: CASSQPGRMKGTEAFF. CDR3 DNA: TGTGCCAGCAGCCAGCCAGGGCGGATGAAGGGCACTGAAGCTTTCTTT.

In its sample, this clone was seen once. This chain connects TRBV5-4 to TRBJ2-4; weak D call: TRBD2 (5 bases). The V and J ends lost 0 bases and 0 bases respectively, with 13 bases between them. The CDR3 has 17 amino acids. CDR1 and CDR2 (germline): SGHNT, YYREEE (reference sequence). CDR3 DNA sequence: TGTGCCAGCAGCTTGGGTACAGAGACTATAGCCAAAAACATTCAGTACTTC. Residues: CASSLGTETIAKNIQYF.

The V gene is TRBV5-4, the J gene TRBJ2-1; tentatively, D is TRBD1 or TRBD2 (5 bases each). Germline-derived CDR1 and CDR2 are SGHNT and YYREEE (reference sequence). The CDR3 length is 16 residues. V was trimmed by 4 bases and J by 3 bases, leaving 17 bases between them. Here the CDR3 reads CASSPRGAFNYNEQFF. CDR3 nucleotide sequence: TGTGCCAGCAGCCCTAGAGGGGCGTTCAACTACAATGAGCAGTTCTTC.

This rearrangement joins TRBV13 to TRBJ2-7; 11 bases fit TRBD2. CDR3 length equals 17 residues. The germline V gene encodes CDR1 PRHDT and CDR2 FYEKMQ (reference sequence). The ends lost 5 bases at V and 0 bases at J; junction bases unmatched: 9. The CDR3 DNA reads TGTGCCAGCAGCCAGGCCTTAGCGGGAGGGCCCTCCTACGAGCAGTACTTC. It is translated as CASSQALAGGPSYEQYF.

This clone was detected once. CDR3 sequence reads: CASSSGMRTTGEQYF. CDR3 nucleotide sequence: TGTGCCAGCAGTTCCGGGATGAGGACAACCGGCGAGCAGTACTTC. The chain employs TRBV2 and TRBJ2-7; D may match TRBD1 or TRBD2 (5 bases each). Germline V gene sequence: CDR1 SNHLY, CDR2 FYNNEI. The CDR3 is made up of 15 amino acids. Trimming took off 5 bases at V and 6 bases at J, with 20 bases between the two ends.

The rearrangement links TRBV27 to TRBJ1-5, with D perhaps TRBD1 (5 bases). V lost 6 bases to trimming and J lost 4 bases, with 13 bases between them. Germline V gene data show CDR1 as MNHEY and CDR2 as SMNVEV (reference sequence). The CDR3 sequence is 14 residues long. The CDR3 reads CASSRQGFNQPQHF. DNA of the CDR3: TGTGCCAGCAGCCGGCAGGGTTTTAATCAGCCCCAGCATTTT.

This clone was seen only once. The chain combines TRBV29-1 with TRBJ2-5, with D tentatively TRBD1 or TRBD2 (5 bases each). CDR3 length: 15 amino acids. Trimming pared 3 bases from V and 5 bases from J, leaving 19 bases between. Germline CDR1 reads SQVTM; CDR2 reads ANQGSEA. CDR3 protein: CSVDMGDRPGETQYF. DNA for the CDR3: TGCAGCGTTGATATGGGGGACCGTCCTGGGGAGACCCAGTACTTC.

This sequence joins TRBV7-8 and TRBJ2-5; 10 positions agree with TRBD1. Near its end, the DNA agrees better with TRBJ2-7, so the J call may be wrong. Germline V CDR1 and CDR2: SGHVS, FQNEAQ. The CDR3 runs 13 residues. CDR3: CASSPGQGNEQYF. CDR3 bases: TGTGCCAGCAGCCCGGGACAGGGGAACGAGCAGTACTTC.

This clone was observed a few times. The CDR3 coding sequence is TGTGCCAGCAGTGAAAGAGGCCAGTTTAATCAGCCCCAGCATTTT. The encoded protein is CASSERGQFNQPQHF. The chain combines TRBV2 with TRBJ1-5; D is uncertain. This CDR3 contains 15 residues. V was clipped by 2 bases and J by 4 bases, with 12 bases between them. Per germline, CDR1 SNHLY and CDR2 FYNNEI.

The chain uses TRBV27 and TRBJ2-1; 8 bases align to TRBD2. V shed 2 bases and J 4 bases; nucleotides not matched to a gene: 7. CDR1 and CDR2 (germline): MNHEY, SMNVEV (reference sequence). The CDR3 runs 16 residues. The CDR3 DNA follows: TGTGCCAGCAGTTTAATCTTGGCGGGAGGTTACAATGAGCAGTTCTTC. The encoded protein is CASSLILAGGYNEQFF.

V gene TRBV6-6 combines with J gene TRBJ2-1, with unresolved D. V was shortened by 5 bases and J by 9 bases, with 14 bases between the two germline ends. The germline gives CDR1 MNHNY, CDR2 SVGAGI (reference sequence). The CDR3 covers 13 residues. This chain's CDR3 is CASSPNGLGEQFF. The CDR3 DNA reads TGTGCCAGCAGTCCCAACGGTCTGGGTGAGCAGTTCTTC.

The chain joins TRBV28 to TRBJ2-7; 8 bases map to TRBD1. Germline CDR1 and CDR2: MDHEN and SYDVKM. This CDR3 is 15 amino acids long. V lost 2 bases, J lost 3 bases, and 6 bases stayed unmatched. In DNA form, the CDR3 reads TGTGCCAGCAGTTTAGAGGACAGGGCGGGCTACGAGCAGTACTTC. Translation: CASSLEDRAGYEQYF.

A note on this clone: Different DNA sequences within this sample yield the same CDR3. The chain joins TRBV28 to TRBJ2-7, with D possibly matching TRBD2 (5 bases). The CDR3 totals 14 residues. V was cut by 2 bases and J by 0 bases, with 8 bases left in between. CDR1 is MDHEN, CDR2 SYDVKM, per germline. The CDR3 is CASSLTGSSYEQYF. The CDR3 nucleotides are TGTGCCAGCAGTTTAACGGGGAGCTCCTACGAGCAGTACTTC.

CDR3: CSVEERYGEAFF. The CDR3, as DNA: TGCAGCGTTGAAGAAAGATACGGAGAAGCTTTCTTT. J is TRBJ1-1 and V is TRBV29-1, with D hard to call. CDR1 is SQVTM, CDR2 ANQGSEA, per germline. Trimming took off 0 bases at V and 8 bases at J, with 10 bases between the two ends. The CDR3 extends over 12 amino acids.

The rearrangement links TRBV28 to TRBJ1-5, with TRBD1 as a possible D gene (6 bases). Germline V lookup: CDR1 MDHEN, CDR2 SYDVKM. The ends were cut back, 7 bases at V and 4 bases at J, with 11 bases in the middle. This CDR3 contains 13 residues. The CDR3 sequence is CASTWTANQPQHF. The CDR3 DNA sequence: TGTGCCAGCACGTGGACAGCAAATCAGCCCCAGCATTTT.

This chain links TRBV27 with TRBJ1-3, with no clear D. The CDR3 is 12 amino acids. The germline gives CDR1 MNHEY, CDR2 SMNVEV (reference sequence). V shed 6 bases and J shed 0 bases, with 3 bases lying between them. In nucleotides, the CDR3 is TGTGCCAGCAGCGGCTCTGGAAACACCATATATTTT. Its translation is CASSGSGNTIYF.

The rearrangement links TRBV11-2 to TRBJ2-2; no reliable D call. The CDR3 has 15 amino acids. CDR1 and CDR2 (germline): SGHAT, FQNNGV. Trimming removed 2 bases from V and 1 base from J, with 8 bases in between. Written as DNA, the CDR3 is TGTGCCAGCAGCTTATTGTGGGAGAACACCGGGGAGCTGTTTTTT. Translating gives CASSLLWENTGELFF.

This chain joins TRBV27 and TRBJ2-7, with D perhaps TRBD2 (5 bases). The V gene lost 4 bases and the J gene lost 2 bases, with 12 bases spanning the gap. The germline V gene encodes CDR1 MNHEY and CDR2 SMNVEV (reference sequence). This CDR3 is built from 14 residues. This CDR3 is CASSSSGGTYEQYF. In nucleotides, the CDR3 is TGTGCCAGCAGTTCAAGCGGAGGAACCTACGAGCAGTACTTC.

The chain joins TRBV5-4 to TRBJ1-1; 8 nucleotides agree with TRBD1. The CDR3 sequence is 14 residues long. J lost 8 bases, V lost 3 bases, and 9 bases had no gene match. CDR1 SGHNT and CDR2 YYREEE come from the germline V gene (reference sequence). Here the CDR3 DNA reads TGTGCCAGCAGCTCAGGACAGGGCGGAGTGGAAGCTTTCTTT. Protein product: CASSSGQGGVEAFF.

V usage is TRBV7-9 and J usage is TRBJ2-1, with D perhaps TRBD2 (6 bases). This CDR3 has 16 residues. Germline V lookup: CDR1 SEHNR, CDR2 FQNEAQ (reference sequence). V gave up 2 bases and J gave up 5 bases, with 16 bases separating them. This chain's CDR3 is CASSLSAGGPNNEQFF. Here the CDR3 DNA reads TGTGCCAGCAGCTTATCGGCTGGAGGGCCAAACAATGAGCAGTTCTTC. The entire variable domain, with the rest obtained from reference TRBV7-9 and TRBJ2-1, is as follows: DTGVSQNPRHKITKRGQNVTFRCDPISEHNRLYWYRQTLGQGPEFLTYFQNEAQLEKSRLLSDRFSAERPKGSFSTLEIQRTEQGDSAMYLCASSLSAGGPNNEQFFGPGTRLTVL.

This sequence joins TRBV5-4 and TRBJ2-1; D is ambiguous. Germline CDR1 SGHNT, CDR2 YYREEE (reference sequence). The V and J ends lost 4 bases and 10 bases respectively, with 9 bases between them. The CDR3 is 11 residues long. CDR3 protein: CASSAVGEQFF. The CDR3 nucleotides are TGTGCCAGCAGCGCCGTGGGAGAGCAGTTCTTC.

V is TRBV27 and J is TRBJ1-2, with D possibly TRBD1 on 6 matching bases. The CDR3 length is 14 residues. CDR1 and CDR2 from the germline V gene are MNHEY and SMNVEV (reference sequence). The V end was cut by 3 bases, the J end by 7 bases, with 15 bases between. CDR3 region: CASSFAGGESGYTF. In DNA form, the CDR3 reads TGTGCCAGCAGTTTTGCGGGGGGCGAGAGTGGCTACACCTTC.

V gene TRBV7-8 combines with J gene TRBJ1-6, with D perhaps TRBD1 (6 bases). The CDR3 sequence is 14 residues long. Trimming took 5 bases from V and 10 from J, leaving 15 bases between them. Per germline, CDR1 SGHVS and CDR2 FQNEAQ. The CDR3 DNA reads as TGTGCCAGCAGCCTAACAGGGTTCGGATCACCCCTCCACTTT. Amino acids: CASSLTGFGSPLHF.

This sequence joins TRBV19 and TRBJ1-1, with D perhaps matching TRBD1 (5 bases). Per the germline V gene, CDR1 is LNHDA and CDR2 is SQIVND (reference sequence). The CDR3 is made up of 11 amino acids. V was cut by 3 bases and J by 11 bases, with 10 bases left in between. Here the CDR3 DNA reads TGTGCCAGTAGTATTGGACGGGACGCTTTCTTT. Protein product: CASSIGRDAFF.

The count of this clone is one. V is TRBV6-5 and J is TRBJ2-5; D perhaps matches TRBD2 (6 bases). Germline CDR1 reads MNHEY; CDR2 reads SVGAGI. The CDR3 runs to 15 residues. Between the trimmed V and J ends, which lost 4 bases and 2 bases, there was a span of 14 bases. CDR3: CASSFAGRPQETQYF. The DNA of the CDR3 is TGTGCCAGCAGTTTCGCGGGGCGGCCGCAAGAGACCCAGTACTTC.

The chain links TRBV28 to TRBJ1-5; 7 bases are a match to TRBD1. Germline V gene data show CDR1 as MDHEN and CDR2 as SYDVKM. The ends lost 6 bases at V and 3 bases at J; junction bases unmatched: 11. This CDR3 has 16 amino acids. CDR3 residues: CASSSRDSILNQPQHF. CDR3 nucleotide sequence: TGTGCCAGCAGCAGCCGGGACAGCATCCTCAATCAGCCCCAGCATTTT.

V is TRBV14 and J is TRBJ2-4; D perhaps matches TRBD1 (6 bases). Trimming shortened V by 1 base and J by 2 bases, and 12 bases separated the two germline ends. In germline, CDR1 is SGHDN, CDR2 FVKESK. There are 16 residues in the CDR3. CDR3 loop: CASSQGGPVTKNIQYF. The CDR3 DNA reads TGTGCCAGCAGCCAAGGGGGGCCGGTAACCAAAAACATTCAGTACTTC. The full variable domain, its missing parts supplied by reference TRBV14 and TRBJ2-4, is EAGVTQFPSHSVIEKGQTVTLRCDPISGHDNLYWYRRVMGKEIKFLLHFVKESKQDESGMPNNRFLAERTGGTYSTLKVQPAELEDSGVYFCASSQGGPVTKNIQYFGAGTRLSVL.

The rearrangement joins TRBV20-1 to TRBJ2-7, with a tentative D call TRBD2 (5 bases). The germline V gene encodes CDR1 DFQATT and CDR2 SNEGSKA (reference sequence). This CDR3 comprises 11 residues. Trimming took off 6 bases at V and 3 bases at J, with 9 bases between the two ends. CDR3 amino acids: CSAPAGYEQYF. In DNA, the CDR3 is TGCAGTGCGCCTGCGGGCTACGAGCAGTACTTC.